This T cell receptor (beta chain) emerged from a study of T cell changes during pregnancy in multiple sclerosis. Here immunoSEQ multiplex PCR was the method, and the copy in TCRdb shows in-frame clones only, minus some. In the table there are approximately 130,000 clones, about 96% of which are singletons. CDR1 and CDR2 (germline): PRHDT, FYEKMQ (reference sequence). The V end lost 1 base, the J end lost 7 bases, and 10 bases lay between the germline ends. This CDR3 is 13 amino acids long. Sequenced material: peripheral blood, taken after pregnancy. This clonotype was sampled from a female donor with multiple sclerosis, enrolled in a pregnancy study. V is TRBV13 and J is TRBJ1-1; no clear D. CDR3 loop: CASSLVRAGEAFF. The CDR3 bases are TGTGCCAGCAGCTTAGTGAGGGCTGGTGAAGCTTTCTTT.